This TCR beta chain was sequenced for a study of blood T cell repertoires in COVID-19. Authors' methods: The assay estimated nucleated cells by amplifying reference gene primers. Here immunoSEQ multiplex PCR was the method, and the copy in TCRdb shows in-frame clones only, minus some. V and J calls and clone size are copied from that table; D and trimming were computed from the DNA. This table has about 150,000 clones, around 85% appearing once. This TCR was sampled from a man aged 60 to 75 with COVID-19, enrolled during active disease. Specimen: peripheral blood.

For the CDR3, the DNA is TGTGCCAGCAGTGAAACGCGTTTTTTGGTGCGGAACACTGAAGCTTTCTTT. Its translation: CASSETRFLVRNTEAFF. This chain connects TRBV6-1 to TRBJ1-1; no clear D gene. Germline V lookup: CDR1 MNHNS, CDR2 SASEGT. The ends were cut back, 2 bases at V and 1 base at J, with 17 bases in the middle. This CDR3 has 17 amino acids.